This TCR beta chain was retrieved from a study of cytomegalovirus exposure and HLA in healthy donors. Overall study context: Assignment to the Caucasian-associated ancestry cluster applied to over 70% of the roughly 400 genotyped donors.

Both 60 Vbeta primers and 13 Jbeta primers went into the PCR. Profiled with immunoSEQ multiplex PCR; TCRdb holds only in-frame clones, not every one. The table for this sample gives about 110,000 clones. Each donor was healthy, and each was a bone marrow donor. This TCR was sampled from a man aged 25-45 years in good health and CMV-seronegative. Sequencing was done on a sample of PBMCs.

The CDR3 bases are TGTGCCAGCAGCTTGGAGACGGGCTACGAGCAGTACTTC. It translates to CASSLETGYEQYF. V gene TRBV5-4 combines with J gene TRBJ2-7; D uncertain. The V and J ends lost 0 bases and 3 bases respectively, with 7 bases between them. This CDR3 contains 13 residues. Germline V gene sequence: CDR1 SGHNT, CDR2 YYREEE (reference sequence).